A single TCR beta chain is shown here with its context. Which antigen it targets is not known. One base away there is no much larger clone; base qualities are not given. These data are taken from a study of OX40 agonist ivuxolimab in advanced cancers. Study-wide context: Ivuxolimab was an agonistic, fully human IgG2 monoclonal antibody directed against OX40 (CD134), a costimulatory receptor. Intravenous ivuxolimab was administered to patients every 2 weeks at six dose levels: 0.01, 0.1, 0.3, 1.5, 3 and 10 mg/kg. Partial responses occurred in three dose-escalation patients, of whom one had hepatocellular carcinoma and two had cutaneous melanoma. Prior anti-PD-1, anti-PD-L1 or anti-CTLA-4 therapy was permitted, and 30% to 45% of dose-escalation patients had received checkpoint inhibitors. The point of sequencing TCRbeta in the periphery was to test whether ivuxolimab changed TCR sequence diversity and drove clonal T-cell expansion. The paper describes the monotherapy dose-escalation part (N of about 52 patients) of the phase I trial of ivuxolimab. Of the approximately 53 patients in dose escalation, 19 had hepatocellular carcinoma, some 15 had melanoma, 9 had renal cell carcinoma and 9 had head and neck cancer. In the dose-escalation cohort, more than 80% of patients were male, and the mean age was roughly 60 years with a range of roughly 20 to 79.

Patients with autoimmune disease history or receiving systemic immunosuppression were excluded from the trial. In every dose cohort, peripheral blood was drawn for TCR sequencing at baseline, cycle 4 day 1, and cycle 7 day 1. Samples came from an open-label, multicenter, first-in-human phase I dose-escalation trial of ivuxolimab. Adults with locally advanced or metastatic melanoma, renal cell carcinoma, hepatocellular carcinoma or head and neck squamous cell carcinoma were enrolled in the trial. Before TCR sequencing, CD4+ T cells and CD8+ T cells were sorted from peripheral blood as separate populations. To sequence the TCRbeta CDR3 region, genomic DNA was isolated from the sorted cells. The immunoSEQ Assay was used to sequence the TCRbeta CDR3 regions. TCRdb retrieved this table from immuneACCESS and kept in-frame rearrangements only. Not all clones are present; in checked studies, unresolved V genes account for under half, and no reason is known for the remainder. The sample table records about 46,000 clones; about 89% of these occur just once. The ten largest clones add up to 12% of the sample.

Overall study outcomes, separate from this receptor: The antigen specificity of the clonally expanded peripheral T cells was not determined. Low levels of normalized T-cell clonal expansion were also seen in some patients who did not respond. In partial responders in the 0.1-3.0 mg/kg groups, normalized peripheral clonal expansion was found to be among the lowest, especially among CD8+ T cells. At doses of 0.1 to 3.0 mg/kg, clonal expansion of both CD4+ and CD8+ T cells in blood was seen between baseline and week 6. After ivuxolimab, CD8+ T cells had more expanded clones than CD4+ T cells on average.

The TCR was taken from an adult with an advanced solid tumor such as melanoma, head and neck, liver or kidney cancer. The sample was CD4+ or CD8+ T cells sorted from blood, taken in a trial of the OX40 agonist ivuxolimab.

The CDR3 is CSVEDPRDRENTEAFF. The DNA reads TGCAGCGTTGAAGATCCAAGGGACAGGGAGAACACTGAAGCTTTCTTT. This sequence uses TRBV29-1 and TRBJ1-1; a stretch of 9 junction bases matches TRBD1. There are 16 amino acids in the CDR3, from cysteine to phenylalanine inclusive. Only the CDR3 DNA stays, 48 bases, in frame from base 1. The germline V gene gives CDR1 as SQVTM and CDR2 as ANQGSEA. Trimming removed 0 bases from V and 1 base from J; the gene matches leave 6 bases unexplained.